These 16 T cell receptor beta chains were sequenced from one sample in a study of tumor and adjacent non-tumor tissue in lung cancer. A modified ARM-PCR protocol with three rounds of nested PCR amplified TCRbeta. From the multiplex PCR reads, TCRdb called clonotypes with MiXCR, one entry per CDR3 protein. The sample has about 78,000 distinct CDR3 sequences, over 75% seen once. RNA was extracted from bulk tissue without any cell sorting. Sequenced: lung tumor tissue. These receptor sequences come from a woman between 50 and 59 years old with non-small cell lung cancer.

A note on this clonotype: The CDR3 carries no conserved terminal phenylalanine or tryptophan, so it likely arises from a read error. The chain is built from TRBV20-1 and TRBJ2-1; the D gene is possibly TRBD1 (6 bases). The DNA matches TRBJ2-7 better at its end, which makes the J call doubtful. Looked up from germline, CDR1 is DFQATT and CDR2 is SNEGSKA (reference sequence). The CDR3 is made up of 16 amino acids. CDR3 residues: CSARLYIGTSLHEQYL. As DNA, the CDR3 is TGCAGTGCTAGGTTATATATCGGGACAAGTTTGCATGAGCAGTACTTA.

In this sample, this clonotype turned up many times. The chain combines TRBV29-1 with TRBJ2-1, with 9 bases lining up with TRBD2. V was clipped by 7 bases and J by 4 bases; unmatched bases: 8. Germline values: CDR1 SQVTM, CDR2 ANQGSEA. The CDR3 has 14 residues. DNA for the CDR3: TGCAGCGGAATAGCGGGAGTGGAGTACAATGAGCAGTTCTTC. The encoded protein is CSGIAGVEYNEQFF.

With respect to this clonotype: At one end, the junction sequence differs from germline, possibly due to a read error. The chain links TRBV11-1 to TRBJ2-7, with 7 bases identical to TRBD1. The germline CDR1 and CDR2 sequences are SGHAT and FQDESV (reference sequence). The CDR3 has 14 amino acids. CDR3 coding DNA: TGTGCCAGCTGCCACTGGGACAGCTTCTACGATCAGTACTTC. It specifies CASCHWDSFYDQYF.

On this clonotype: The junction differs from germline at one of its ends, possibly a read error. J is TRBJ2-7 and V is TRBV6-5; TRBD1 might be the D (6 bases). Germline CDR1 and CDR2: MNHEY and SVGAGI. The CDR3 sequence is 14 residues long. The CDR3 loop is CVSIPPGQTYEQYF. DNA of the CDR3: TGTGTCAGCATTCCCCCGGGACAAACCTACGAGCAGTATTTC.

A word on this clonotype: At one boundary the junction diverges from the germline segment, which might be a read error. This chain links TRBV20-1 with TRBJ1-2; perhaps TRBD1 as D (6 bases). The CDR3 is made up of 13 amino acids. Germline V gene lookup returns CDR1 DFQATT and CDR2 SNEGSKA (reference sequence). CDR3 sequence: CNARQVVNYGYIF. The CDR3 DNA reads TGCAATGCTAGACAGGTAGTCAACTATGGCTACATCTTC.

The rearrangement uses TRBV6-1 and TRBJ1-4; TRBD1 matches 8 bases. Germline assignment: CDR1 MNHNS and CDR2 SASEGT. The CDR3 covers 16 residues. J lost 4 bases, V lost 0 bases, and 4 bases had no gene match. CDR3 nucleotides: TGTGCCAGCAGTGAAGCGCCGGGGACAGGTAATGAAAAACTGTTTTTT. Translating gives CASSEAPGTGNEKLFF.

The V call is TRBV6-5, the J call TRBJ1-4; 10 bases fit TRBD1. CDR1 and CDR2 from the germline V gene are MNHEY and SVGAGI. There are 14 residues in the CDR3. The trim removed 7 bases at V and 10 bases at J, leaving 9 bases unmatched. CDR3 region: CASMTGGGDGKLFF. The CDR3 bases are TGTGCCAGCATGACAGGGGGCGGGGATGGAAAACTGTTTTTT.

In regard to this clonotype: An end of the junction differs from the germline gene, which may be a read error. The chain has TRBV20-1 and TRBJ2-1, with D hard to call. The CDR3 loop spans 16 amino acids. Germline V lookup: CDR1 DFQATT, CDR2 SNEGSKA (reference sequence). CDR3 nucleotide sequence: TGCAGTGCTAACCGTCGGAACATCCTCTCCTACAATGAGGAGTTCTTC. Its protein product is CSANRRNILSYNEEFF.

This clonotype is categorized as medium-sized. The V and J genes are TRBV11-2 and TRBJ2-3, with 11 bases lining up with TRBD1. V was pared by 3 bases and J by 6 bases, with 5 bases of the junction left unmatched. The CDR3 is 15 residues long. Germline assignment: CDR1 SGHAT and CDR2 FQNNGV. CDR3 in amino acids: CASSLRTGGVDTQYF. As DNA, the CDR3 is TGTGCCAGCAGCTTGAGGACAGGGGGCGTGGATACGCAGTATTTT.

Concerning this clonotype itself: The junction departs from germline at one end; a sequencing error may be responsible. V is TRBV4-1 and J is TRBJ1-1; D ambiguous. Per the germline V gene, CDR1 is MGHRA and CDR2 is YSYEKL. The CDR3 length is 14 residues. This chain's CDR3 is CVSSQGIMDTEAFF. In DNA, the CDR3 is TGCGTCAGCAGCCAAGGGATTATGGACACTGAAGCTTTCTTT.

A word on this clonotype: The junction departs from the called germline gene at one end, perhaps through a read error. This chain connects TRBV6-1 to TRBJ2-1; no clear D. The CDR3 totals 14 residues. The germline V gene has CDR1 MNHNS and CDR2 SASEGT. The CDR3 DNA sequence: TGTGCCAGCAGACCGACTCTCTCCTACAATGACCAGTTCTTC. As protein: CASRPTLSYNDQFF.

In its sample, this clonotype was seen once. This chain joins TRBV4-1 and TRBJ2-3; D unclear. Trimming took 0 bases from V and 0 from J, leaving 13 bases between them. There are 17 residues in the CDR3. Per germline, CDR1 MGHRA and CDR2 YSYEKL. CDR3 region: CASSQEPFNGSTDTQYF. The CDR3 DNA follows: TGCGCCAGCAGCCAAGAACCTTTTAACGGAAGCACAGATACGCAGTATTTT.

The CDR3 DNA reads TGTGCCAGCAGTTTCTCCACCCTTAGTGGGAGACTGGGAGATACGCAGTATTTT. Encoded protein: CASSFSTLSGRLGDTQYF. V is TRBV12-3 or TRBV12-4 and J is TRBJ2-3; tentative D call: TRBD2 (5 bases). Between the trimmed V and J ends, which lost 3 bases and 5 bases, there was a span of 24 bases. This CDR3 is built from 18 residues.

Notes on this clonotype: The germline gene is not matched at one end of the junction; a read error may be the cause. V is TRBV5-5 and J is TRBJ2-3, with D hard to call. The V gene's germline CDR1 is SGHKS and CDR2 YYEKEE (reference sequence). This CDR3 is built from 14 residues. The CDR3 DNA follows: TGTGCTAGCAGCTTTGTTGCGATCACATATACGCAGTATTTC. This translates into CASSFVAITYTQYF.

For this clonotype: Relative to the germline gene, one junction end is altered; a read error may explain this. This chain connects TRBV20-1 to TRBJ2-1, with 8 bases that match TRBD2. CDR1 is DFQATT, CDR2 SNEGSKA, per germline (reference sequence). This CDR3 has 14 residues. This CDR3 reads CSARTIAGLDDQFF. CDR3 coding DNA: TGCAGTGCTAGAACGATAGCGGGGCTGGATGACCAGTTCTTC.

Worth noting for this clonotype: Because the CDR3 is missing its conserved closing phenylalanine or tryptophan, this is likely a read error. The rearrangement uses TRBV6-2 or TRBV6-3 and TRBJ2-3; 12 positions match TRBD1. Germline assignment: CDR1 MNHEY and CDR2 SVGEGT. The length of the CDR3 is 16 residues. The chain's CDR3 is CGSSYSGTGGWDTQYL. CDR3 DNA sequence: TGTGGCAGCAGTTACTCTGGGACAGGGGGCTGGGATACGCAGTATCTT.